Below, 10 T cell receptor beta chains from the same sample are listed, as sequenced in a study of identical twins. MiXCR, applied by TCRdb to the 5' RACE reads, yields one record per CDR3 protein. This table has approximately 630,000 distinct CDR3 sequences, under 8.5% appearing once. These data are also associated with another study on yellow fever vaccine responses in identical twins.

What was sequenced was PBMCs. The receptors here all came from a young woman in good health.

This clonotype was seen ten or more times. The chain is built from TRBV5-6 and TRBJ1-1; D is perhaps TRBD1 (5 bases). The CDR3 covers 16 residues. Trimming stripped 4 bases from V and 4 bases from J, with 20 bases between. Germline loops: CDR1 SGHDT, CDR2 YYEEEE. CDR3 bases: TGTGCCAGCAGCCGGGGACCCACGGCTATTGGCACTGAAGCTTTCTTT. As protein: CASSRGPTAIGTEAFF.

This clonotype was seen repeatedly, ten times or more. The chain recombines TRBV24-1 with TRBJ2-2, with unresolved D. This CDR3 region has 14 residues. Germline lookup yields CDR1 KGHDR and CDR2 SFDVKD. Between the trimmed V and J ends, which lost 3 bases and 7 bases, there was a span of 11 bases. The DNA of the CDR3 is TGTGCCACCAGTGATGCCCTAGGAAGCGGGGAGCTGTTTTTT. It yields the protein CATSDALGSGELFF.

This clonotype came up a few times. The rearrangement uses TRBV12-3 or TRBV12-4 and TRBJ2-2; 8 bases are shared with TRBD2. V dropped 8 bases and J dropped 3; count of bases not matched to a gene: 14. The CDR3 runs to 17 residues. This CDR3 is CASLGPRLASDTGELFF. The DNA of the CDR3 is TGTGCCAGCCTGGGCCCCCGACTAGCGTCGGACACCGGGGAGCTGTTTTTT.

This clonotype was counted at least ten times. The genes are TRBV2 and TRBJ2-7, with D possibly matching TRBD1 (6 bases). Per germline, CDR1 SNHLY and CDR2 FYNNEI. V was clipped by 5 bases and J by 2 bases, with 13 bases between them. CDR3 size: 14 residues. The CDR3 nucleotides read TGTGCCAGCAGTAAGACGGGACAACCCTACGAGCAGTACTTC. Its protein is CASSKTGQPYEQYF.

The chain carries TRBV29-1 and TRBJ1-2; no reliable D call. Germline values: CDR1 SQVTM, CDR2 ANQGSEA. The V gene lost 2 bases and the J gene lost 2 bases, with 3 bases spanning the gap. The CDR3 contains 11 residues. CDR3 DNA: TGCAGCGTTGAAAAAAACTATGGCTACACCTTC. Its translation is CSVEKNYGYTF.

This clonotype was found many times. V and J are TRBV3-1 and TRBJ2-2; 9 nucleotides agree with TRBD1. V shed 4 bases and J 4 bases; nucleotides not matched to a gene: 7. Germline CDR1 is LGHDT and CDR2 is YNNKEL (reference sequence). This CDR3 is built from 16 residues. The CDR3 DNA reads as TGTGCCAGCAGCCCCTGGACAGGGGTGGTCACCGGGGAGCTGTTTTTT. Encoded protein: CASSPWTGVVTGELFF.

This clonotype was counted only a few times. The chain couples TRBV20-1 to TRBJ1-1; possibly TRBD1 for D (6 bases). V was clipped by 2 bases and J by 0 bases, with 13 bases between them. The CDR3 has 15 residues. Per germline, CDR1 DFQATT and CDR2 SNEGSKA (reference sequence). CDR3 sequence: CSARWDKTLNTEAFF. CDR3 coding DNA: TGCAGTGCTAGATGGGACAAGACTTTGAACACTGAAGCTTTCTTT.

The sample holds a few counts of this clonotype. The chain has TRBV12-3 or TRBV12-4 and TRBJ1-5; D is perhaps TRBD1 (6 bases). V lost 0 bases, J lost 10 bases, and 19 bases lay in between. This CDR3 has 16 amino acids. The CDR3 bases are TGTGCCAGCAGTTTAGCAGGGGGTCAGACCAGCATTCCCCAGCATTTT. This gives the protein CASSLAGGQTSIPQHF.

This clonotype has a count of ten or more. The CDR3 sequence: CASSLVMGEGQPQHF. CDR3 in DNA: TGTGCCAGCAGCTTAGTGATGGGAGAGGGTCAGCCCCAGCATTTT. V is TRBV7-2 and J is TRBJ1-5; D is ambiguous. The CDR3 consists of 15 residues. V shed 1 base and J shed 6 bases, with 13 bases lying between them. Germline V gene lookup returns CDR1 SGHTA and CDR2 FQGNSA.

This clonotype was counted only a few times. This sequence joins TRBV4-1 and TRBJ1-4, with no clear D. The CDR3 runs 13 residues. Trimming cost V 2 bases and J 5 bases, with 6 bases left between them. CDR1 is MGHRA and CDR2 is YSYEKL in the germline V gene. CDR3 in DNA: TGCGCCAGCAGCCAAACCTTGAATGAAAAACTGTTTTTT. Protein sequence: CASSQTLNEKLFF.